These 11 T cell receptor beta chains came from one sample sequenced in a study of T cell repertoires in cytomegalovirus infection. In TCRdb, the reads were re-called with MiXCR into one record per CDR3 protein. The sample shows more than 150,000 distinct CDR3 sequences, approximately 19% of them seen only once. The specimen sequenced was PBMCs. The origin of the receptors is a human donor in good health (CMV status not recorded). Some clones in this sample may be carry-over from other donors' samples.

V is TRBV6-5 and J is TRBJ2-7; 8 nucleotides line up with TRBD1. Trimming at V came to 2 bases and at J to 7 bases, leaving 7 bases not matched to a gene. Germline-derived CDR1 and CDR2 are MNHEY and SVGAGI. This CDR3 is built from 14 residues. CDR3 region: CASSYTQGAGEQYF. The CDR3 DNA is TGTGCCAGCAGTTACACTCAGGGGGCCGGGGAGCAGTACTTC.

This clonotype was seen repeatedly, ten times or more. CDR3 DNA sequence: TGTGCCAGCAGCCCTTTAGCGGGAGTTTCCTACAATGAGCAGTTCTTC. Protein sequence: CASSPLAGVSYNEQFF. This rearrangement joins TRBV7-6 to TRBJ2-1; 9 bases line up with TRBD2. With V trimmed by 5 bases and J by 1 base, 6 bases remained unmatched. CDR3 length: 16 amino acids. Per germline, CDR1 SGHVS and CDR2 FNYEAQ.

This clonotype was picked up a small number of times. The V and J genes are TRBV28 and TRBJ2-1; no clear D gene. The germline gives CDR1 MDHEN, CDR2 SYDVKM. This CDR3 contains 13 residues. V lost 2 bases and J 8 bases, leaving 10 bases between the germline ends. CDR3 residues: CASSLGFVYEQFF. CDR3 DNA sequence: TGTGCCAGCAGTTTAGGTTTTGTCTATGAGCAGTTCTTC.

The chain combines TRBV4-1 with TRBJ1-4, with 7 positions matching TRBD1. With 5 bases clipped from V and 2 bases from J, the junction kept 8 bases outside the gene matches. Germline V gives CDR1 MGHRA, CDR2 YSYEKL. The CDR3 length is 16 residues. The CDR3 DNA reads as TGCGCCAGCAGCACCCGTTCGACAGGGACTAATGAAAAACTGTTTTTT. Its protein product is CASSTRSTGTNEKLFF.

This clonotype was recorded at least ten times. The chain has TRBV7-8 and TRBJ2-7; 8 nucleotides agree with TRBD2. The V segment lost 4 bases and the J segment 3 bases; nucleotides outside the gene matches: 11. The germline V gene has CDR1 SGHVS and CDR2 FQNEAQ. The CDR3 runs to 16 residues. The CDR3 DNA reads TGTGCCAGCAGCTCCAGTACTAGCGGACTTTTCTACGAGCAGTACTTC. It is translated as CASSSSTSGLFYEQYF.

The J gene is TRBJ1-5, the V gene TRBV7-6, with unresolved D. The CDR3 sequence is 13 residues long. In germline, CDR1 is SGHVS, CDR2 FNYEAQ. The ends were cut back, 1 base at V and 6 bases at J, with 7 bases in the middle. As DNA, the CDR3 is TGTGCCAGCAGCTTAGAGGGTTTTCAGCCCCAGCATTTT. It specifies CASSLEGFQPQHF.

This clonotype appeared a few times. The chain is built from TRBV7-9 and TRBJ2-1, with D possibly called TRBD1 or TRBD2 (5 bases each). V was cut by 5 bases and J by 2 bases, with 10 bases left in between. The germline gives CDR1 SEHNR, CDR2 FQNEAQ (reference sequence). The CDR3 is 14 residues long. DNA for the CDR3: TGTGCCAGCAGCCGGGACGGGGCCTACAATGAGCAGTTCTTC. It codes for CASSRDGAYNEQFF.

This clonotype was seen more than once but under ten times. The chain couples TRBV18 to TRBJ2-1, with TRBD2 matching 7 bases. This CDR3 has 15 amino acids. From germline, CDR1 is KGHSH and CDR2 LQKENI. J gave up 7 bases and V 6 bases, and 12 bases lay outside the gene matches. The CDR3 loop is CASSPGGRLRNEQFF. CDR3 sequence (DNA): TGTGCCAGCTCCCCGGGCGGGAGACTAAGGAATGAGCAGTTCTTC.

The chain carries TRBV5-6 and TRBJ2-7, with D possibly being TRBD1 (5 bases). This CDR3 is built from 14 residues. Trimming took 3 bases from V and 6 from J, leaving 16 bases between them. Germline V gives CDR1 SGHDT, CDR2 YYEEEE. CDR3 nucleotides: TGTGCCAGCAGCTGGGGCAGTGCTAACTCCGAGCAGTACTTC. Amino acid sequence: CASSWGSANSEQYF. Filled out from reference TRBV5-6 and TRBJ2-7, the complete variable domain reads DAGVTQSPTHLIKTRGQQVTLRCSPKSGHDTVSWYQQALGQGPQFIFQYYEEEERQRGNFPDRFSGHQFPNYSSELNVNALLLGDSALYLCASSWGSANSEQYFGPGTRLTVT.

The rearrangement links TRBV5-4 to TRBJ2-5; D uncertain. This CDR3 contains 17 residues. V was pared by 0 bases and J by 2 bases, with 17 bases between. Germline CDR1 reads SGHNT; CDR2 reads YYREEE (reference sequence). CDR3 nucleotides: TGTGCCAGCAGCTTGGGACCGTTCGGTACCGAACAAGAGACCCAGTACTTC. Amino acids: CASSLGPFGTEQETQYF.

This clonotype appeared a few times. The V call is TRBV19, the J call TRBJ1-1; TRBD1 is a possible D gene (5 bases). The CDR3 length is 12 residues. Looked up from germline, CDR1 is LNHDA and CDR2 is SQIVND (reference sequence). Trimming pared 7 bases from V and 6 bases from J, leaving 12 bases between. CDR3 DNA: TGTGCCAGTACCAACAGGTACTCTGAAGCTTTCTTT. This encodes CASTNRYSEAFF.